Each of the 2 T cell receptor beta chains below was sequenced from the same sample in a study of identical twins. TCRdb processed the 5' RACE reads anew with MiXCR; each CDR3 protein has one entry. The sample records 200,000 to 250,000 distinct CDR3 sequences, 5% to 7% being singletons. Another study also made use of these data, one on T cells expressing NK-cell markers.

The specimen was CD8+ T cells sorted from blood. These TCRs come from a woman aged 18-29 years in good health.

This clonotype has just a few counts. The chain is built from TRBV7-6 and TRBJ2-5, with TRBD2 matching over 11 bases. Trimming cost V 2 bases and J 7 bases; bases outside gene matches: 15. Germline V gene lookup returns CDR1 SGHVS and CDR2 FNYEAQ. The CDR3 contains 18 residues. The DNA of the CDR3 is TGTGCCAGCAGCTTATTTACTAGCGGGAGTATATGGGAAAGGACCCAGTACTTC. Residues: CASSLFTSGSIWERTQYF.

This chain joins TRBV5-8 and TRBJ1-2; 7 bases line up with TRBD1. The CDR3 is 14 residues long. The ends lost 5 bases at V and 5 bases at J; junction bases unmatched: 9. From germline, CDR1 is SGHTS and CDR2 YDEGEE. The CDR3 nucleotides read TGTGCCAGCAGTTGGACAGGACCTGGGTATGGCTACACCTTC. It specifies CASSWTGPGYGYTF.